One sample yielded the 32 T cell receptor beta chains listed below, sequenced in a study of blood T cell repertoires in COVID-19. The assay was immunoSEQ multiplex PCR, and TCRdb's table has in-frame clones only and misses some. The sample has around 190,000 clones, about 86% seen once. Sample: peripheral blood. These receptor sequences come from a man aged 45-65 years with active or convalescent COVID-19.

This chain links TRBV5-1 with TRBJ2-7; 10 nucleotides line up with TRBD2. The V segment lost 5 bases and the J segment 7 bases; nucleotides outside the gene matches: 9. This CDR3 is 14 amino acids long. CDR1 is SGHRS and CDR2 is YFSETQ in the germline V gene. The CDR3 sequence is CASSWLAGDREQYF. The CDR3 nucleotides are TGCGCCAGCAGTTGGCTAGCGGGAGATCGGGAGCAGTACTTC.

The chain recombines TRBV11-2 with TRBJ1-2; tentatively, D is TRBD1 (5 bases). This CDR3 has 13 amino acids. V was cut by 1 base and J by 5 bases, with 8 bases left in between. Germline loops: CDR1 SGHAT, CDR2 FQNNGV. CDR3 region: CASSLVRQYGYTF. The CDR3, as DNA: TGTGCCAGCAGCTTAGTTCGACAGTATGGCTACACCTTC.

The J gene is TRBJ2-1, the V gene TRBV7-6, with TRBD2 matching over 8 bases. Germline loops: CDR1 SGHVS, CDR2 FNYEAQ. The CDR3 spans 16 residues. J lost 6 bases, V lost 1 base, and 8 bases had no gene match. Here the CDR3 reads CASSLGTSSVGNEQFF. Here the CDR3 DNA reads TGTGCCAGCAGCTTAGGGACTAGCAGTGTCGGCAATGAGCAGTTCTTC. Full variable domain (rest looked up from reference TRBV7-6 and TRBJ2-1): GAGVSQSPRYKVTKRGQDVALRCDPISGHVSLYWYRQALGQGPEFLTYFNYEAQQDKSGLPNDRFSAERPEGSISTLTIQRTEQRDSAMYRCASSLGTSSVGNEQFFGPGTRLTVL.

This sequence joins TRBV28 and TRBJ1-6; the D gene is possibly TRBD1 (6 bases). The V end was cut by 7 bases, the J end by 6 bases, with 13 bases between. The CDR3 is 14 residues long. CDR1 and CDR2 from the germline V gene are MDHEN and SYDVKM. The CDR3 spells CASTLGGGNSPLHF. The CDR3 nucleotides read TGTGCCAGCACCCTGGGAGGGGGTAATTCACCCCTCCACTTT. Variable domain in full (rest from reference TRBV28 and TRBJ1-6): DVKVTQSSRYLVKRTGEKVFLECVQDMDHENMFWYRQDPGLGLRLIYFSYDVKMKEKGDIPEGYSVSREKKERFSLILESASTNQTSMYLCASTLGGGNSPLHFGNGTRLTVT.

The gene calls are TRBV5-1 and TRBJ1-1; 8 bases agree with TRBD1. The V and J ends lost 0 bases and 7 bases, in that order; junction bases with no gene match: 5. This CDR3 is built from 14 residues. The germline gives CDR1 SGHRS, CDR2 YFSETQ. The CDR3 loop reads CASSLEGQAVEAFF. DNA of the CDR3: TGCGCCAGCAGCTTGGAGGGACAGGCCGTTGAAGCTTTCTTT. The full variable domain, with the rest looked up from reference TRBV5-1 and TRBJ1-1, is KAGVTQTPRYLIKTRGQQVTLSCSPISGHRSVSWYQQTPGQGLQFLFEYFSETQRNKGNFPGRFSGRQFSNSRSEMNVSTLELGDSALYLCASSLEGQAVEAFFGQGTRLTVV.

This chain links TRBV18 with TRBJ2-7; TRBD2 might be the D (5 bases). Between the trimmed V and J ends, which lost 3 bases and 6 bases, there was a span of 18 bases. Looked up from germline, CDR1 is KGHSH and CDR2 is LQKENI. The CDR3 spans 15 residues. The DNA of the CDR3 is TGTGCCAGCTCACCGAGTTCGGGGTTGGGTCCCGAGCAGTACTTC. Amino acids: CASSPSSGLGPEQYF.

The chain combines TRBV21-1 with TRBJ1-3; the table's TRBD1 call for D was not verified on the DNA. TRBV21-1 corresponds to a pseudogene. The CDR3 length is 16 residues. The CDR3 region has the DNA TGTGCCAGCAGCAAGAGCACCGGGACAGCTGGAAACACCATATATTTT. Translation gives CASSKSTGTAGNTIYF.

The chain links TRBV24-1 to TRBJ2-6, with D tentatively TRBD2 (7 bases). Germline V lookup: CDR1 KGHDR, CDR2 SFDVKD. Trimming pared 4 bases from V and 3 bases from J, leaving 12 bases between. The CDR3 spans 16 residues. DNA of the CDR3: TGTGCCACCAGTGACATCGGGGGGCATGGGGCCAACGTCCTGACTTTC. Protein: CATSDIGGHGANVLTF.

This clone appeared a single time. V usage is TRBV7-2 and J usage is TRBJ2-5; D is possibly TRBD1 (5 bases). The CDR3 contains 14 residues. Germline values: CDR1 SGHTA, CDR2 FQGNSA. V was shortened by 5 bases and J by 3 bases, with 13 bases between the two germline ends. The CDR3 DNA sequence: TGTGCCAGCAGCAGGCAGGGTGCGGAAGAGACCCAGTACTTC. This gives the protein CASSRQGAEETQYF.

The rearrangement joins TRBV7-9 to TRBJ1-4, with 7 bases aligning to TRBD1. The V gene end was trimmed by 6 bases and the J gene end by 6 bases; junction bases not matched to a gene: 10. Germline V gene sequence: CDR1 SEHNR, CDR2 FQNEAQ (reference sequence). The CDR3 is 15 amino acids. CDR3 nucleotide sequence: TGTGCCAGCAGTCAACCGGGACAGAGATATGAAAAACTGTTTTTT. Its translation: CASSQPGQRYEKLFF.

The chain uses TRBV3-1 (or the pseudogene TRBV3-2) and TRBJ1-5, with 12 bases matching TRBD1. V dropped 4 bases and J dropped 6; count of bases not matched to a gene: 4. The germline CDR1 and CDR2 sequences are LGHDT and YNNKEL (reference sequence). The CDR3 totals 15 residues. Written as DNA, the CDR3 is TGTGCCAGCAGCCTGGGGACAGGGGGCTTTCAGCCCCAGCATTTT. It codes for CASSLGTGGFQPQHF.

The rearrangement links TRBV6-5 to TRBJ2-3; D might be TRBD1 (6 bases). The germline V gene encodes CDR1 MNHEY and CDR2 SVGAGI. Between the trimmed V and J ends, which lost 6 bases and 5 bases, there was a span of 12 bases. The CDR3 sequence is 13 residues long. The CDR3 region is CASSRNREDTQYF. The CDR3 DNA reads TGTGCCAGCAGCCGTAACAGGGAAGATACGCAGTATTTT.

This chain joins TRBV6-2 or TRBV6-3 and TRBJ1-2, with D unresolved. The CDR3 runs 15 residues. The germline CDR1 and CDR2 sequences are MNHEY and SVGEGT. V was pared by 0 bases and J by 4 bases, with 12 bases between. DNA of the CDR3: TGTGCCAGCAGTTACTCGTTAGGACTGATCTATGGCTACACCTTC. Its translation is CASSYSLGLIYGYTF.

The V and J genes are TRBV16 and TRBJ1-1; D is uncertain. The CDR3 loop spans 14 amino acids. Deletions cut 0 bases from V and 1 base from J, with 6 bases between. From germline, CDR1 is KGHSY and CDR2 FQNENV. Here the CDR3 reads CASSQSGGNTEAFF. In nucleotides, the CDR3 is TGTGCCAGCAGCCAATCCGGCGGGAACACTGAAGCTTTCTTT.

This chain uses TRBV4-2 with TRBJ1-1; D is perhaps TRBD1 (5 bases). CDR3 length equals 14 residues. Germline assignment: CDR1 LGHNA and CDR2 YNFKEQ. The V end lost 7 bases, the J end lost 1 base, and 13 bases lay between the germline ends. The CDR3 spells CASTSRGGNTEAFF. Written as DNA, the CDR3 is TGTGCCAGCACCTCCCGGGGGGGGAACACTGAAGCTTTCTTT.

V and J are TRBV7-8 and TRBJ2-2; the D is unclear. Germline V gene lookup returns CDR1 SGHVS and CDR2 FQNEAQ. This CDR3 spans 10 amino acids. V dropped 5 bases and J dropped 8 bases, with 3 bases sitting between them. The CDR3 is CASSPGELFF. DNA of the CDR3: TGTGCCAGCAGCCCAGGGGAGCTGTTTTTT.

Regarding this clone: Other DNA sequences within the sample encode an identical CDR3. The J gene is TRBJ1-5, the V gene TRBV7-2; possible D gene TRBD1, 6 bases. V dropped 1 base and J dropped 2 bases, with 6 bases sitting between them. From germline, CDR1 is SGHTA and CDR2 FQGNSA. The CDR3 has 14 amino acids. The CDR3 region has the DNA TGTGCCAGCAGCTTAGACAGGGGCAATCAGCCCCAGCATTTT. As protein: CASSLDRGNQPQHF.

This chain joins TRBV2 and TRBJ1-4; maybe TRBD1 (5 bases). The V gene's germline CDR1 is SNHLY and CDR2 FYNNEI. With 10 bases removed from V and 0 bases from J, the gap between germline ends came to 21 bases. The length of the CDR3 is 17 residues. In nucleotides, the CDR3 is TGTGCCACTACGGGTTTGGGGGGGACGGCAACTAATGAAAAACTGTTTTTT. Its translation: CATTGLGGTATNEKLFF.

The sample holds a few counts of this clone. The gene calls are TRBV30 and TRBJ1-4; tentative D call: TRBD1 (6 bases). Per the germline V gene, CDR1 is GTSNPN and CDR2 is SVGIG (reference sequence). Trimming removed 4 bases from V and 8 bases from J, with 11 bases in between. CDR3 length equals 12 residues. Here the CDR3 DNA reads TGTGCCTGGAAGAGGGGGGGAGAAAAACTGTTTTTT. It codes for CAWKRGGEKLFF.

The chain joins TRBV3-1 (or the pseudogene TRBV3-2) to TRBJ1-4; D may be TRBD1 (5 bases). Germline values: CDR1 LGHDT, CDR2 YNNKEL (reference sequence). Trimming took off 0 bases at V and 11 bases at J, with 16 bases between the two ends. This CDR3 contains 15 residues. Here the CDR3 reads CASSQDRWGMAKLFF. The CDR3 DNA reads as TGTGCCAGCAGCCAAGATCGTTGGGGCATGGCGAAACTGTTTTTT.

This CDR3 reads CASNPGGGWSYTF. In DNA form, the CDR3 reads TGTGCCAGCAACCCCGGTGGAGGGTGGAGCTACACCTTC. This chain uses TRBV28 with TRBJ1-2; no definite D call. CDR1 MDHEN and CDR2 SYDVKM come from the germline V gene. V was trimmed by 7 bases and J by 9 bases, leaving 18 bases between them. The CDR3 length is 13 residues.

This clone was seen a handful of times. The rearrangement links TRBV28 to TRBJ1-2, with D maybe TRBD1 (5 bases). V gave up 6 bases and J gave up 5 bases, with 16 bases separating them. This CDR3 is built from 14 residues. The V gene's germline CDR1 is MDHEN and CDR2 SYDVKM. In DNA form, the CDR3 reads TGTGCCAGCAGCCAGACAGTTGCACGATATGGCTACACCTTC. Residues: CASSQTVARYGYTF.

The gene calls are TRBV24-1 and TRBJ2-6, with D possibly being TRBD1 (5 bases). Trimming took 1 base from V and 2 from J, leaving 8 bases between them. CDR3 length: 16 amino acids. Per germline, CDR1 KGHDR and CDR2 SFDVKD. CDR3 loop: CATSDFRGTGANVLTF. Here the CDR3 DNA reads TGTGCCACCAGTGATTTTAGGGGAACTGGGGCCAACGTCCTGACTTTC.

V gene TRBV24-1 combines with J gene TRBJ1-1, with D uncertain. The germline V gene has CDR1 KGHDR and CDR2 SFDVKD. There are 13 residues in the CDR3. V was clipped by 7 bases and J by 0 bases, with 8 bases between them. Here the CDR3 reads CATRATLNTEAFF. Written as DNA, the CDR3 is TGTGCCACCAGGGCGACACTGAACACTGAAGCTTTCTTT.

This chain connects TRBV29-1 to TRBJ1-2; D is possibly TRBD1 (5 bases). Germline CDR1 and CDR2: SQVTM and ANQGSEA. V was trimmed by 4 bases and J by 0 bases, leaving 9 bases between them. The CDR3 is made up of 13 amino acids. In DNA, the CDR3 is TGCAGCGTTGCCCAGGACACTAACTATGGCTACACCTTC. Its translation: CSVAQDTNYGYTF.

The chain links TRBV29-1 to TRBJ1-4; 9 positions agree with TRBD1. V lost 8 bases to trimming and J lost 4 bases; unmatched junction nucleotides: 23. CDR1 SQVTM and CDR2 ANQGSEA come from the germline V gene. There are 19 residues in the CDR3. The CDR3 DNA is TGCAGCCCAAGCAAGCTAGGGACAGGGTATCAGGTTTATAATGAAAAACTGTTTTTT. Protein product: CSPSKLGTGYQVYNEKLFF. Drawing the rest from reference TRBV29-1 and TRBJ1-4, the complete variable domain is SAVISQKPSRDICQRGTSLTIQCQVDSQVTMMFWYRQQPGQSLTLIATANQGSEATYESGFVIDKFPISRPNLTFSTLTVSNMSPEDSSIYLCSPSKLGTGYQVYNEKLFFGSGTQLSVL.

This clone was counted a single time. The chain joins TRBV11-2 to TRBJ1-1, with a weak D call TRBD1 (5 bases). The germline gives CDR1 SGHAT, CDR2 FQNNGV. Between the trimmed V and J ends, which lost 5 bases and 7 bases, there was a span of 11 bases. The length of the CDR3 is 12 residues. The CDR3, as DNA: TGTGCCAGCAGCACCTTGGGGCTTGAAGCTTTCTTT. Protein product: CASSTLGLEAFF.

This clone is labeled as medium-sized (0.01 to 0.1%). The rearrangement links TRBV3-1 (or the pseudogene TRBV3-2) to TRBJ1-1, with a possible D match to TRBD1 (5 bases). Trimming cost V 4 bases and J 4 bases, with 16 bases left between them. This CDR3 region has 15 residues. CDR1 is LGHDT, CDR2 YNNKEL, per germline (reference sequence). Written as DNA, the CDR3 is TGTGCCAGCAGCCCCGCGGCAGCCCAGGGCACTGAAGCTTTCTTT. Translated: CASSPAAAQGTEAFF.

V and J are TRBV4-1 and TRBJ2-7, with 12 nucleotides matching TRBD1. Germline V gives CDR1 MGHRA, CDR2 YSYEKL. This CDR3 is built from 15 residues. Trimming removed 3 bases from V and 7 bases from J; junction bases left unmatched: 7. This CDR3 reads CASSQTRDRGQEQYF. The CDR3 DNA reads TGCGCCAGCAGCCAGACCCGGGACAGGGGGCAAGAGCAGTACTTC.

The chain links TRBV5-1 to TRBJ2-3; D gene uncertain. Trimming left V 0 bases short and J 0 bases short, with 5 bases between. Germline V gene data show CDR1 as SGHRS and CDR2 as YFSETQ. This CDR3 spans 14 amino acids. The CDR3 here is CASSLGGSTDTQYF. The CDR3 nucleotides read TGCGCCAGCAGCTTGGGCGGAAGCACAGATACGCAGTATTTT.

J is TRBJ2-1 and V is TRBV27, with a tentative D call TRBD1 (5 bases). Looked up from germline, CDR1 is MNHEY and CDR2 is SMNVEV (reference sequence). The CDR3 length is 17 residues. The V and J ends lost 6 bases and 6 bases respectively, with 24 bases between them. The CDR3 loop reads CASSLIQGITGSNEQFF. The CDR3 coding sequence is TGTGCCAGCAGCCTTATCCAGGGTATCACTGGTTCCAATGAGCAGTTCTTC.

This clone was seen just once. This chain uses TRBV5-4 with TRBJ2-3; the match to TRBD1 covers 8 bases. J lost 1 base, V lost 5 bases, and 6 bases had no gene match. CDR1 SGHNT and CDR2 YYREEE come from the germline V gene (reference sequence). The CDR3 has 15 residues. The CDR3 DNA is TGTGCCAGCAGGGGCGGGACAGGTCGCACAGATACGCAGTATTTT. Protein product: CASRGGTGRTDTQYF.